In this sample, the clone carrying this TCR beta chain is hyperexpanded. Its target is unknown. This sample also contains other DNA sequences that code for the same CDR3. The method was immunoSEQ multiplex PCR; TCRdb's version includes in-frame clones alone and lacks a portion of them. Here the sample spans 25,000 to 35,000 clones, around nine tenths being singletons. The data stem from a study of OX40 agonist ivuxolimab in advanced cancers. Study findings and constraints: Within 6 weeks, CD4+ and CD8+ blood T cells expanded clonally at 0.1 to 3.0 mg/kg.

Germline V gene sequence: CDR1 SNHLY, CDR2 FYNNEI. CDR3 length equals 16 residues. V lost 4 bases and J 0 bases, leaving 13 bases between the germline ends. The V and J genes are TRBV2 and TRBJ2-1, with a weak D call TRBD2 (5 bases). Material: CD4+ or CD8+ T cells sorted from blood, obtained in a trial of the OX40 agonist ivuxolimab. The origin of this receptor is an adult with an advanced solid tumor such as melanoma, head and neck, liver or kidney cancer. The CDR3 nucleotides read TGTGCCAGCAGTGCCTTGAGCGGAGACTCCTACAATGAGCAGTTCTTC. It specifies CASSALSGDSYNEQFF. Full variable domain (remainder filled in from reference TRBV2 and TRBJ2-1): EPEVTQTPSHQVTQMGQEVILRCVPISNHLYFYWYRQILGQKVEFLVSFYNNEISEKSEIFDDQFSVERPDGSNFTLKIRSTKLEDSAMYFCASSALSGDSYNEQFFGPGTRLTVL.